A single sample gave rise to the 19 T cell receptor beta chains below, sequenced in a study of a mutant IDH1 vaccine in newly diagnosed glioma. The protocol was immunoSEQ multiplex PCR, while the TCRdb copy is restricted to in-frame clones and leaves out a portion. The repertoire has about 34,000 clones, approximately 80% of them found once; the top ten carry roughly 9%. Time point denoted: baseline, week 1 (first vaccination visit). Treatment noted: pre-vaccination baseline after standard-of-care therapy. The specimen comprised peripheral blood mononuclear cells (PBMCs), sampled from a glioma patient treated with radiotherapy, temozolomide or both. Receptors were obtained from a man aged 50 to 60 with glioma. Some clones in this sample may be carry-over from other donors' samples.

J is TRBJ2-7 and V is TRBV29-1; 7 bases map to TRBD1. V shed 7 bases and J 7 bases; nucleotides not matched to a gene: 7. Germline-derived CDR1 and CDR2 are SQVTM and ANQGSEA. CDR3 size: 11 residues. CDR3 in amino acids: CSGGGPWEQYF. The CDR3, as DNA: TGCAGCGGAGGGGGCCCCTGGGAGCAGTACTTC.

The chain employs TRBV7-9 and TRBJ1-5; D call uncertain. This CDR3 has 14 residues. The germline gives CDR1 SEHNR, CDR2 FQNEAQ (reference sequence). Trimming took off 1 base at V and 3 bases at J, with 7 bases between the two ends. CDR3 region: CASSLETANQPQHF. CDR3 nucleotides: TGTGCCAGCAGCTTAGAGACCGCCAATCAGCCCCAGCATTTT.

This clone was counted only a few times. This chain uses TRBV7-6 with TRBJ2-3; the D is unclear. Trimming took 3 bases from V and 4 from J, leaving 2 bases between them. There are 11 residues in the CDR3. Germline V gives CDR1 SGHVS, CDR2 FNYEAQ. CDR3 loop: CASSLADTQYF. The CDR3, as DNA: TGTGCCAGCAGCTTGGCAGATACGCAGTATTTT.

The rearrangement joins TRBV7-7 to TRBJ2-5; maybe TRBD1 (6 bases). Germline CDR1 is SSHAT and CDR2 is FNYEAQ (reference sequence). The length of the CDR3 is 16 residues. V shed 5 bases and J shed 2 bases, with 18 bases lying between them. The CDR3 sequence: CASSRGRTVRQETQYF. CDR3 bases: TGTGCCAGCAGCCGAGGGCGGACAGTAAGACAAGAGACCCAGTACTTC.

This clone appeared a single time. The same CDR3 arises from other DNA sequences in this sample as well. V usage is TRBV5-6 and J usage is TRBJ1-5; D might be TRBD1 (6 bases). Germline-derived CDR1 and CDR2 are SGHDT and YYEEEE. The CDR3 is 14 residues long. V was clipped by 1 base and J by 4 bases, with 9 bases between them. DNA for the CDR3: TGTGCCAGCAGCTTGAGGAGGGGGAATCAGCCCCAGCATTTT. As protein: CASSLRRGNQPQHF.

J is TRBJ1-5 and V is TRBV10-3; the D is unclear. Trimming removed 5 bases from V and 5 bases from J, with 10 bases in between. This CDR3 has 13 amino acids. The germline V gene encodes CDR1 ENHRY and CDR2 SYGVKD. The chain's CDR3 is CAISSPDHQPQHF. For the CDR3, the DNA is TGTGCCATCAGTTCACCAGACCATCAGCCCCAGCATTTT.

V usage is TRBV6-5 and J usage is TRBJ2-7, with 11 bases lining up with TRBD1. The length of the CDR3 is 15 residues. Per germline, CDR1 MNHEY and CDR2 SVGAGI. With 5 bases clipped from V and 7 bases from J, the junction kept 10 bases outside the gene matches. This chain's CDR3 is CASSLGQGAVGEQYF. Here the CDR3 DNA reads TGTGCCAGCAGTCTTGGACAGGGGGCAGTGGGGGAGCAGTACTTC.

This clone was found a few times. The chain is built from TRBV7-9 and TRBJ1-5; D not certain. The germline gives CDR1 SEHNR, CDR2 FQNEAQ (reference sequence). The CDR3 runs 13 residues. The V gene lost 6 bases and the J gene lost 0 bases, with 6 bases spanning the gap. CDR3 sequence: CASSTYSNQPQHF. The CDR3 coding sequence is TGTGCCAGCAGTACATATAGCAATCAGCCCCAGCATTTT.

This rearrangement joins TRBV5-4 to TRBJ1-2, with 9 positions matching TRBD1. Germline values: CDR1 SGHNT, CDR2 YYREEE (reference sequence). The CDR3 runs 15 residues. J gave up 8 bases and V 4 bases, and 12 bases lay outside the gene matches. The CDR3 is CASSGYGTGTGGYTF. The CDR3 DNA follows: TGTGCCAGCAGCGGTTACGGGACAGGGACGGGAGGCTACACCTTC.

A remark on this clone: A read error may account for a junction end that differs from germline. The chain joins TRBV7-7 to TRBJ2-2; no clear D. Germline lookup yields CDR1 SSHAT and CDR2 FNYEAQ (reference sequence). The CDR3 extends over 13 amino acids. CDR3 region: CASSTDRTGELFF. The CDR3 DNA sequence: TGTGCTAGCAGCACAGACCGCACCGGGGAGCTGTTTTTT.

The CDR3 nucleotides read TGTGCCAGCATGATCGGAGGGAGACAGCCCCAGCATTTT. Its translation is CASMIGGRQPQHF. This sequence joins TRBV2 and TRBJ1-5, with D unresolved. Trimming took 7 bases from V and 7 from J, leaving 14 bases between them. Germline V CDR1 and CDR2: SNHLY, FYNNEI. The CDR3 has 13 amino acids.

This rearrangement joins TRBV4-1 to TRBJ2-2; D is uncertain. The germline V gene encodes CDR1 MGHRA and CDR2 YSYEKL. This CDR3 has 15 residues. Trimming took 1 base from V and 2 from J, leaving 8 bases between them. The CDR3 DNA is TGCGCCAGCAGCCAAGGGGAACAAAACACCGGGGAGCTGTTTTTT. Residues: CASSQGEQNTGELFF.

The chain recombines TRBV21-1 with TRBJ1-4. TRBV21-1 is shown as a pseudogene. This CDR3 is 15 amino acids long. The CDR3 reads CASSKRAGGGEKLFF. For the CDR3, the DNA is TGTGCCAGCAGCAAAAGGGCGGGCGGGGGTGAAAAACTGTTTTTT.

The chain has TRBV7-6 and TRBJ1-6; D might be TRBD1 (5 bases). Trimming removed 1 base at V and 8 bases at J, with 18 bases between. The germline gives CDR1 SGHVS, CDR2 FNYEAQ. CDR3 size: 17 residues. This CDR3 is CASSLVGGARGDSPLHF. For the CDR3, the DNA is TGTGCCAGCAGCTTAGTTGGGGGTGCACGGGGAGATTCACCCCTCCACTTT. Drawing the rest from reference TRBV7-6 and TRBJ1-6, the complete variable domain is GAGVSQSPRYKVTKRGQDVALRCDPISGHVSLYWYRQALGQGPEFLTYFNYEAQQDKSGLPNDRFSAERPEGSISTLTIQRTEQRDSAMYRCASSLVGGARGDSPLHFGNGTRLTVT.

The genes are TRBV18 and TRBJ2-7; D is possibly TRBD1 (6 bases). Germline V gene data show CDR1 as KGHSH and CDR2 as LQKENI. V shed 2 bases and J shed 4 bases, with 12 bases lying between them. The CDR3 is 14 amino acids. This CDR3 is CASSPGGDGYEQYF. The CDR3 DNA follows: TGTGCCAGCTCACCAGGGGGCGACGGTTACGAGCAGTACTTC.

This clone turned up a few times. The chain links TRBV19 to TRBJ1-1; D is undetermined. Trimming stripped 4 bases from V and 5 bases from J, with 14 bases between. Germline V gene lookup returns CDR1 LNHDA and CDR2 SQIVND (reference sequence). The CDR3 spans 14 residues. The CDR3 nucleotides are TGTGCCAGTAGTACCCAGGAAATTTCGACTGAAGCTTTCTTT. This encodes CASSTQEISTEAFF.

V gene TRBV2 combines with J gene TRBJ2-1, with 9 bases lining up with TRBD1. The V segment lost 10 bases and the J segment 7 bases; nucleotides outside the gene matches: 14. The CDR3 loop spans 15 amino acids. Germline-derived CDR1 and CDR2 are SNHLY and FYNNEI. The chain's CDR3 is CATPRGDRAGNEQFF. CDR3 coding DNA: TGTGCCACTCCCCGGGGGGACAGGGCGGGGAATGAGCAGTTCTTC.

A few counts support this clone. This sequence joins TRBV7-2 and TRBJ1-2; TRBD1 matches 7 bases. The CDR3 is 16 amino acids. Trimming took 0 bases from V and 4 from J; bases not matched to a gene: 8. Germline-derived CDR1 and CDR2 are SGHTA and FQGNSA. In nucleotides, the CDR3 is TGTGCCAGCAGCTTAGCGCAATGGACAGGCCTCTATGGCTACACCTTC. It translates to CASSLAQWTGLYGYTF.

V gene TRBV4-3 combines with J gene TRBJ1-6, with a tentative D call TRBD1 (5 bases). V was pared by 1 base and J by 9 bases, with 7 bases between. The CDR3 contains 13 residues. The germline CDR1 and CDR2 sequences are LGHNA and YSLEER. Here the CDR3 DNA reads TGCGCCAGCAGCCAAGGGGGGGTTTCACCCCTCCACTTT. This gives the protein CASSQGGVSPLHF.